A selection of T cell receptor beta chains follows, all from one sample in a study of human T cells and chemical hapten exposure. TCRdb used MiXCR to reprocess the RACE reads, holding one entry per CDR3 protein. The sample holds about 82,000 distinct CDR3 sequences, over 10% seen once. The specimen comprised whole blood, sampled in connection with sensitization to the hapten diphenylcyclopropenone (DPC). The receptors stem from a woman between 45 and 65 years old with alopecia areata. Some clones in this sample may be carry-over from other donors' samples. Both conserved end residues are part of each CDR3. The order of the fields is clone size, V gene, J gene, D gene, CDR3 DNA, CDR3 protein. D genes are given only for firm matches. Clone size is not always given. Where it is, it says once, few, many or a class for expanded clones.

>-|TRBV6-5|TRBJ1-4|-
TGTGCCAGCAGTACGCGCAGCTCCACAACTAATGAAAAACTGTTTTTT
CASSTRSSTTNEKLFF
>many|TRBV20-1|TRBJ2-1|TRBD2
TGCAGTGCTAGAGATCAGAAGAGACTAGCGGGGGGCCACTCCTCCTACAATGAGCAGTTCTTC
CSARDQKRLAGGHSSYNEQFF
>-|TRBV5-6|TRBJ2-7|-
TGTGCCAGCAGCCCGGACCGGAATTACGAGCAGTACTTC
CASSPDRNYEQYF
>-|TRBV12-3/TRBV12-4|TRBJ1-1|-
TGTGCCAGCAGTTTGGATGGTGTGGGCACTGAAGCTTTCTTT
CASSLDGVGTEAFF
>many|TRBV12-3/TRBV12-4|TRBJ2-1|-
TGTGCCAGCAGGTCAAACAATGAGCAGTTCTTC
CASRSNNEQFF
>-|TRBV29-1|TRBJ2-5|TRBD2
TGCAGCGCAGGGACTAGCGGTAAAACTAGCGAGACCCAGTACTTC
CSAGTSGKTSETQYF
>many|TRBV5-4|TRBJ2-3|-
TGTGCCAGCAGCCAACTTCCGGGGTTGATCGATACGCAGTATTTT
CASSQLPGLIDTQYF
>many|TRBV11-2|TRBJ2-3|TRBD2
TGTGCCAGCAGCTTAGCGGGAGGGCATACGCAGTATTTT
CASSLAGGHTQYF
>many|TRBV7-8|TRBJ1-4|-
TGTGCCAGCAGCCTCCTTCCGCGTTTATATACTAATGAAAAACTGTTTTTT
CASSLLPRLYTNEKLFF
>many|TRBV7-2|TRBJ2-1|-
TGTGCCAGCAGCTCTGGACAGAGCTCCTACAATGAGCAGTTCTTC
CASSSGQSSYNEQFF
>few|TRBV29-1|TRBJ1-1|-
TGCAGCGTCAAGGCGGGAGGAGGAGGGCATGAAGCTTTCTTT
CSVKAGGGGHEAFF
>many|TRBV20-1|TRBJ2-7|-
TGCAGTGCTAGAGATGGGGAGACCTACGAGCAGTACTTC
CSARDGETYEQYF
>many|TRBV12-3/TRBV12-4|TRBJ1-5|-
TGTGCCAGCAGTTGGGCAGGTTTCAATCAGCCCCAGCATTTT
CASSWAGFNQPQHF
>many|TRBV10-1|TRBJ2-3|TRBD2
TGCGCCAGCAGTGAGTCAAGCGGGAGTGAGTCAGATACGCAGTATTTT
CASSESSGSESDTQYF
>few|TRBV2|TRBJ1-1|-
TGTGCCAGCAGTGAACGTACTGAAGCTTTCTTT
CASSERTEAFF
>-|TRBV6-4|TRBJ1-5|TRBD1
TGTGCCAGCAGTCCGACAGGGGGCTTCAATCAGCCCCAGCATTTT
CASSPTGGFNQPQHF